This T cell receptor beta chain was sequenced during a study of blood T cell repertoires in COVID-19. The CDR3 is 15 amino acids. Germline CDR1 and CDR2: WSHSY and SAAADI. The junction had 2 bases not matched to a gene; V was cut back by 3 bases and J by 4 bases. The protocol was immunoSEQ multiplex PCR, while the TCRdb copy is restricted to in-frame clones and leaves out a portion. Of more than 450,000 clones listed, around 90% are singletons. Material for sequencing was PBMCs or T cells enriched from blood (not recorded which). The chain employs TRBV10-2 and TRBJ2-2, with 10 bases identical to TRBD2. This TCR came from a woman aged 18-29 years who had recovered from COVID-19. Written as DNA, the CDR3 is TGCGCCAGCAGTGAAGCGGGGGGGCCCACCGGGGAGCTGTTTTTT. Protein product: CASSEAGGPTGELFF.